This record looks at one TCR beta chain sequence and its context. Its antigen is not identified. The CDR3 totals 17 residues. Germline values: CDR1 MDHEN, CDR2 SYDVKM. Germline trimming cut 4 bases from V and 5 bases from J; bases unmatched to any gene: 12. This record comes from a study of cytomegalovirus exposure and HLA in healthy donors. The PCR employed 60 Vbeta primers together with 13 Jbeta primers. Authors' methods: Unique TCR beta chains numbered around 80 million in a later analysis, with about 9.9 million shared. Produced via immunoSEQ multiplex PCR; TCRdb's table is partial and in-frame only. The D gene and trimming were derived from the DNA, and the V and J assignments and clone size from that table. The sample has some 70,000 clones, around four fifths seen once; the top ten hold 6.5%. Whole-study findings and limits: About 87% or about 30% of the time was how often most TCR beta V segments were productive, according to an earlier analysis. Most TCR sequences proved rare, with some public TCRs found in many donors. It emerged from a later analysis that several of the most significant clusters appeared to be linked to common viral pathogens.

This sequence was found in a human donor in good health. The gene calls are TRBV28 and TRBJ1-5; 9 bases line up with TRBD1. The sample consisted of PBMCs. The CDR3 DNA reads TGTGCCAGCAGTTCTCCAACAGGGGGCGTTACGGATCAGCCCCAGCATTTT. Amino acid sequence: CASSSPTGGVTDQPQHF.